Below, one TCR beta chain is given with its context. These data are taken from a study of blood T cell repertoires in COVID-19. The CDR3 is made up of 15 amino acids. Germline loops: CDR1 LGHNA, CDR2 YNFKEQ. J lost 5 bases, V lost 1 base, and 4 bases had no gene match. The table came from immunoSEQ multiplex PCR; TCRdb's copy has only in-frame clones and leaves some out. This sample carries 250,000 or so clones, about 91% of them seen once, and the ten largest clones take 2.8%. The age range of participants was about 18 to 90 years, with residence in under 25 US areas. The sample taken for sequencing was PBMCs or T cells enriched from blood (not recorded which). The rearrangement uses TRBV4-2 and TRBJ2-1, with 8 bases lining up with TRBD2. The clonotype comes from a man aged 40-49 years who had been exposed to COVID-19. The CDR3 loop is CASSQGSGVDNEQFF. In nucleotides, the CDR3 is TGTGCCAGCAGCCAAGGTAGCGGGGTTGACAATGAGCAGTTCTTC.